The rows below give T cell receptor beta chains drawn from one sample of a study of PD-L1 blockade in urothelial cancer. Libraries were prepared by immunoSEQ multiplex PCR; TCRdb keeps only in-frame clonotypes and omits some of them. The table includes some 120,000 clones, around 88% detected once. This sample comprised PBMCs, obtained around atezolizumab (anti-PD-L1) treatment. The source is a man in his fifties with urothelial cancer. CDR3s leave out the opening cysteine and the closing phenylalanine or tryptophan. Fields, in order: clone size, V gene, CDR3 protein. A clone size is listed for some rows: how often the clone was seen (once, few, many), or a class if it is expanded.

size: NA; V: TRBV30; CDR3: AWSQGLGSGNTIY
size: medium-sized; V: TRBV7-9; CDR3: ASTRGGNNSPLH
size: NA; V: TRBV7-2; CDR3: ASSSQEGTNEKLF
size: NA; V: TRBV27; CDR3: ASTHMPGLITDTQY
size: NA; V: TRBV5-1; CDR3: ASSPGTGGAFSGNTIY
size: NA; V: TRBV7-8; CDR3: ASSLGAPAIHEQY
size: NA; V: TRBV30; CDR3: AWSVPQISPLH
size: NA; V: TRBV7-8; CDR3: ASSLTKSGSPLH
size: NA; V: TRBV21-1; CDR3: ASMPGSGTGELF
size: NA; V: TRBV7-3; CDR3: ASSSSASTDTQY
size: once; V: TRBV7-2; CDR3: ASSPDRPSSGNTIY
size: NA; V: TRBV27; CDR3: ASSLSVGGGEKLF
size: once; V: TRBV18; CDR3: ASSPRTGETNTIY
size: once; V: TRBV5-1; CDR3: ASSVGQGVDYEQY
size: NA; V: TRBV9; CDR3: ASSPRQGGTEAF
size: NA; V: TRBV6-6; CDR3: ASSYWDTSTEAF
size: once; V: TRBV19; CDR3: ASSTIWGATLREQY
size: once; V: TRBV2; CDR3: ASREQGNSVIQY
size: NA; V: TRBV7-8; CDR3: ASSPRAGGTTDTQY
size: NA; V: TRBV30; CDR3: AWSTRGNMF
size: NA; V: TRBV27; CDR3: ASSLSGEKLF
size: NA; V: TRBV6-5; CDR3: ASTMGGGYEQY
size: few; V: TRBV21-1; CDR3: ASSNHEGRQPQH
size: NA; V: TRBV13; CDR3: ASSSPMSRNTEAF
size: NA; V: TRBV15; CDR3: ATSRGVARAGELF
size: NA; V: TRBV9; CDR3: ASSVRDYTYEQY
size: NA; V: TRBV2; CDR3: ASTLGQSYGYT
size: NA; V: TRBV5-4; CDR3: ATHDRDTSEF
size: once; V: TRBV27; CDR3: ASSLKAGSSYNEQF
size: NA; V: TRBV5-1; CDR3: ASSLEGQGTSRGTEAF
size: NA; V: TRBV6-1; CDR3: ASSRAGGYTGELF
size: NA; V: TRBV28; CDR3: ASSFGGTGETQY
size: NA; V: TRBV5-1; CDR3: ASSAGGAGNTIY